These T cell receptor beta chains were read from a single sample in a study of blood T cell repertoires in COVID-19. The assay was immunoSEQ multiplex PCR, and TCRdb's table has in-frame clones only and misses some. The sample includes over 250,000 clones, nearly 90% seen only once; the top ten take 1.5% to 2%. Sequences were obtained from PBMCs or T cells enriched from blood (not recorded which). The origin of the receptors is a woman aged 55 to 70 who had recovered from COVID-19. Both conserved end residues are part of each CDR3. D genes are given only for firm matches. Not every row has a clone size; where given, it reads once, few, many or a size class.

v_call: TRBV11-3
clone_size: -
d_call: TRBD1
j_call: TRBJ2-5
cdr3_aa: CASSLGTGGETQYF
cdr3_nt: TGTGCCAGCAGCTTAGGGACAGGCGGAGAGACCCAGTACTTC

v_call: TRBV6-5
clone_size: once
d_call: TRBD2
j_call: TRBJ2-7
cdr3_aa: CASRSGLAAEQYF
cdr3_nt: TGTGCCAGCAGATCCGGACTAGCTGCCGAGCAGTACTTC

v_call: TRBV6-5
clone_size: -
d_call: -
j_call: TRBJ1-1
cdr3_aa: CASTLNTEAFF
cdr3_nt: TGTGCCAGCACGTTAAACACTGAAGCTTTCTTT

v_call: TRBV12-3/TRBV12-4
clone_size: -
d_call: TRBD1
j_call: TRBJ1-5
cdr3_aa: CASSMTGDQPQHF
cdr3_nt: TGTGCCAGCAGCATGACAGGGGATCAGCCCCAGCATTTT

v_call: TRBV12-3/TRBV12-4
clone_size: -
d_call: TRBD1
j_call: TRBJ1-2
cdr3_aa: CASSGQGSEGYTF
cdr3_nt: TGTGCCAGCAGTGGACAGGGTTCAGAGGGCTACACCTTC

v_call: TRBV29-1
clone_size: -
d_call: TRBD2
j_call: TRBJ2-3
cdr3_aa: CSVGLDTDTQYF
cdr3_nt: TGCAGCGTCGGACTAGACACAGATACGCAGTATTTT

v_call: TRBV13
clone_size: -
d_call: -
j_call: TRBJ2-2
cdr3_aa: CASSPARGARTGELFF
cdr3_nt: TGTGCCAGCAGTCCCGCTCGGGGGGCTCGGACCGGGGAGCTGTTTTTT

v_call: TRBV5-1
clone_size: -
d_call: -
j_call: TRBJ2-1
cdr3_aa: CASSFPPPSEQFF
cdr3_nt: TGCGCCAGCAGCTTCCCGCCCCCCAGTGAGCAGTTCTTC

v_call: TRBV3-1/TRBV3-2
clone_size: -
d_call: TRBD2
j_call: TRBJ2-5
cdr3_aa: CASSQVLPSGRLHQETQYF
cdr3_nt: TGTGCCAGCAGCCAAGTTTTGCCTAGCGGGAGGCTACACCAAGAGACCCAGTACTTC

v_call: TRBV18
clone_size: -
d_call: -
j_call: TRBJ2-3
cdr3_aa: CASSPRTRTDTQYF
cdr3_nt: TGTGCCAGCTCACCCCGGACAAGAACAGATACGCAGTATTTT

v_call: TRBV28
clone_size: -
d_call: TRBD1
j_call: TRBJ1-5
cdr3_aa: CASSPGQGARQPQHF
cdr3_nt: TGTGCCAGCAGTCCGGGACAGGGGGCGCGACAGCCCCAGCATTTT

v_call: TRBV2
clone_size: -
d_call: -
j_call: TRBJ2-7
cdr3_aa: CASSQKDSYYEQYF
cdr3_nt: TGTGCCAGCAGTCAGAAAGACAGCTATTACGAGCAGTACTTC

v_call: TRBV28
clone_size: -
d_call: -
j_call: TRBJ1-2
cdr3_aa: CASSFNPARGYGYTF
cdr3_nt: TGTGCCAGCAGTTTTAACCCGGCCCGGGGCTATGGCTACACCTTC

v_call: TRBV6-5
clone_size: -
d_call: TRBD1
j_call: TRBJ1-2
cdr3_aa: CASSYSPGQRNYGYTF
cdr3_nt: TGTGCCAGCAGTTACTCCCCGGGACAGCGTAACTATGGCTACACCTTC

v_call: TRBV7-3
clone_size: -
d_call: TRBD1
j_call: TRBJ1-4
cdr3_aa: CASKIQKPTGQGVF
cdr3_nt: TGTGCCAGCAAGATCCAGAAGCCCACCGGACAGGGTGTTTTT

v_call: TRBV7-6
clone_size: -
d_call: TRBD1
j_call: TRBJ2-1
cdr3_aa: CASSPGQGDYNEQFF
cdr3_nt: TGTGCCAGCAGCCCGGGACAGGGTGACTACAATGAGCAGTTCTTC

v_call: TRBV27
clone_size: -
d_call: -
j_call: TRBJ1-2
cdr3_aa: CATLSTAFGYTF
cdr3_nt: TGTGCCACCCTGAGTACAGCCTTTGGCTACACCTTC

v_call: TRBV7-9
clone_size: -
d_call: TRBD1
j_call: TRBJ1-4
cdr3_aa: CASRSGTGQNEKLFF
cdr3_nt: TGTGCCAGCAGGTCGGGGACAGGCCAAAATGAAAAACTGTTTTTT

v_call: TRBV19
clone_size: -
d_call: TRBD1
j_call: TRBJ1-2
cdr3_aa: CASSTQTSDRANYGYTF
cdr3_nt: TGTGCCAGTAGTACACAGACGAGCGACAGGGCGAACTATGGCTACACCTTC

v_call: TRBV5-1
clone_size: -
d_call: TRBD2
j_call: TRBJ2-2
cdr3_aa: CASSSRSSGSTGELFF
cdr3_nt: TGCGCCAGCAGTAGCCGGTCTAGCGGGAGCACCGGGGAGCTGTTTTTT

v_call: TRBV27
clone_size: -
d_call: TRBD1
j_call: TRBJ2-7
cdr3_aa: CASSRPGGASYEQYF
cdr3_nt: TGTGCCAGCAGTCGGCCAGGGGGCGCTTCCTACGAGCAGTACTTC

v_call: TRBV6-5
clone_size: -
d_call: -
j_call: TRBJ1-1
cdr3_aa: CASRPGMNTEAFF
cdr3_nt: TGTGCCAGCAGGCCAGGGATGAACACTGAAGCTTTCTTT

v_call: TRBV27
clone_size: -
d_call: -
j_call: TRBJ1-5
cdr3_aa: CASSAVGGQPQHF
cdr3_nt: TGTGCCAGCTCGGCCGTCGGGGGTCAGCCCCAGCATTTT

v_call: TRBV6-1
clone_size: -
d_call: -
j_call: TRBJ2-4
cdr3_aa: CASSARIDLAKNIQYF
cdr3_nt: TGTGCCAGCAGTGCTCGGATAGACTTAGCCAAAAACATTCAGTACTTC

v_call: TRBV5-4
clone_size: -
d_call: -
j_call: TRBJ1-2
cdr3_aa: CASSLYVSRDVHGYTF
cdr3_nt: TGTGCCAGCAGCTTGTATGTTAGCAGGGATGTTCATGGCTACACCTTC

v_call: TRBV5-1
clone_size: once
d_call: TRBD1
j_call: TRBJ1-1
cdr3_aa: CASSFVTGTGNMNTEAFF
cdr3_nt: TGCGCCAGCAGCTTCGTCACCGGGACAGGAAACATGAACACTGAAGCTTTCTTT

v_call: TRBV9
clone_size: -
d_call: -
j_call: TRBJ1-1
cdr3_aa: CASSREYSEAFF
cdr3_nt: TGTGCCAGCAGCCGAGAATACAGTGAAGCTTTCTTT

v_call: TRBV15
clone_size: -
d_call: TRBD1
j_call: TRBJ1-5
cdr3_aa: CATSSAGGSNQPQHF
cdr3_nt: TGTGCCACCAGCAGCGCAGGGGGGAGCAATCAGCCCCAGCATTTT

v_call: TRBV18
clone_size: -
d_call: -
j_call: TRBJ2-5
cdr3_aa: CASSRSRSGETQYF
cdr3_nt: TGTGCCAGCTCACGTAGTAGGAGTGGTGAGACCCAGTACTTC

v_call: TRBV19
clone_size: -
d_call: TRBD2
j_call: TRBJ2-2
cdr3_aa: CASSITASGRARTGELFF
cdr3_nt: TGTGCCAGTAGTATTACGGCTAGCGGGAGGGCCCGGACCGGGGAGCTGTTTTTT

v_call: TRBV6-5
clone_size: few
d_call: -
j_call: TRBJ2-7
cdr3_aa: CASSYAREYEQYF
cdr3_nt: TGTGCCAGCAGTTACGCCAGGGAATACGAGCAGTACTTC

v_call: TRBV7-9
clone_size: -
d_call: -
j_call: TRBJ1-1
cdr3_aa: CASSLIQNTEAFF
cdr3_nt: TGTGCCAGCAGCTTAATACAGAACACTGAAGCTTTCTTT

v_call: TRBV4-1
clone_size: -
d_call: -
j_call: TRBJ1-3
cdr3_aa: CASSKIPQVTSSGNTIYF
cdr3_nt: TGCGCCAGCAGCAAGATTCCACAGGTCACAAGCTCTGGAAACACCATATATTTT

v_call: TRBV30
clone_size: once
d_call: -
j_call: TRBJ2-3
cdr3_aa: CAWSASDRNTQYF
cdr3_nt: TGTGCCTGGAGTGCCTCGGACAGAAATACGCAGTATTTT

v_call: TRBV2
clone_size: -
d_call: -
j_call: TRBJ1-3
cdr3_aa: CASSDSYSGNTIYF
cdr3_nt: TGTGCCAGCAGCGACAGCTACTCTGGAAACACCATATATTTT

v_call: TRBV30
clone_size: -
d_call: -
j_call: TRBJ1-2
cdr3_aa: CAWSVRPRGGYTF
cdr3_nt: TGTGCCTGGAGTGTACGGCCCCGAGGTGGCTACACCTTC

v_call: TRBV3-1/TRBV3-2
clone_size: -
d_call: -
j_call: TRBJ1-4
cdr3_aa: CASSQGAREKLFF
cdr3_nt: TGTGCCAGCAGCCAGGGGGCACGAGAAAAACTGTTTTTT

v_call: TRBV6-1
clone_size: -
d_call: -
j_call: TRBJ2-7
cdr3_aa: CASSEGTARTPDQYF
cdr3_nt: TGTGCCAGCAGTGAAGGGACAGCACGAACCCCGGATCAGTACTTC

v_call: TRBV27
clone_size: few
d_call: -
j_call: TRBJ2-7
cdr3_aa: CASSFASPRGLEQYF
cdr3_nt: TGTGCCAGCAGTTTCGCTAGCCCCCGTGGTCTCGAGCAGTACTTC

v_call: TRBV27
clone_size: once
d_call: -
j_call: TRBJ2-2
cdr3_aa: CASSFSWNTGELFF
cdr3_nt: TGTGCCAGCAGTTTTTCATGGAACACCGGGGAGCTGTTTTTT

v_call: TRBV18
clone_size: -
d_call: TRBD1
j_call: TRBJ1-2
cdr3_aa: CASSPDRIYGYTF
cdr3_nt: TGTGCCAGCTCACCGGACAGGATTTATGGCTACACCTTC

v_call: TRBV10-1
clone_size: -
d_call: -
j_call: TRBJ2-7
cdr3_aa: CASSDHFGYSSYEQYF
cdr3_nt: TGCGCCAGCAGTGACCATTTTGGGTACAGCTCCTACGAGCAGTACTTC

v_call: TRBV29-1
clone_size: -
d_call: TRBD2
j_call: TRBJ2-3
cdr3_aa: CSVRTSGGLSTDTQYF
cdr3_nt: TGCAGCGTCCGGACTAGCGGGGGCCTAAGCACAGATACGCAGTATTTT

v_call: TRBV4-1
clone_size: -
d_call: -
j_call: TRBJ2-5
cdr3_aa: CASSRGHSREETQYF
cdr3_nt: TGCGCCAGCAGCCGGGGCCATAGCCGCGAAGAGACCCAGTACTTC

v_call: TRBV7-3
clone_size: -
d_call: -
j_call: TRBJ2-1
cdr3_aa: CASSRGNEQFF
cdr3_nt: TGTGCCAGCAGTAGGGGTAATGAGCAGTTCTTC

v_call: TRBV28
clone_size: few
d_call: -
j_call: TRBJ2-1
cdr3_aa: CASSEAEYSYNEQFF
cdr3_nt: TGTGCCAGCAGTGAAGCGGAGTACTCCTACAATGAGCAGTTCTTC

v_call: TRBV5-4
clone_size: -
d_call: -
j_call: TRBJ1-6
cdr3_aa: CASSLGQTGSPLHF
cdr3_nt: TGTGCCAGCAGCTTGGGACAGACTGGCTCACCCCTCCACTTT

v_call: TRBV5-1
clone_size: -
d_call: TRBD1
j_call: TRBJ2-2
cdr3_aa: CASSSQGGGTGELFF
cdr3_nt: TGCGCCAGCAGCTCTCAAGGGGGCGGCACCGGGGAGCTGTTTTTT

v_call: TRBV3-1/TRBV3-2
clone_size: -
d_call: TRBD2
j_call: TRBJ2-1
cdr3_aa: CASSYTSGGRYEQFF
cdr3_nt: TGTGCCAGCAGCTATACTAGCGGGGGGCGGTATGAGCAGTTCTTC

v_call: TRBV20-1
clone_size: -
d_call: -
j_call: TRBJ1-1
cdr3_aa: CQTYQNTEAFF
cdr3_nt: TGCCAGACATACCAGAACACTGAAGCTTTCTTT

v_call: TRBV28
clone_size: -
d_call: TRBD1
j_call: TRBJ2-1
cdr3_aa: CASSSTGDLNEQFF
cdr3_nt: TGTGCCAGCAGTTCCACAGGGGACCTCAATGAGCAGTTCTTC

v_call: TRBV10-1
clone_size: -
d_call: -
j_call: TRBJ2-5
cdr3_aa: CASSETSAGKEKTQYF
cdr3_nt: TGCGCCAGCAGTGAGACTTCGGCGGGAAAGGAAAAGACCCAGTACTTC